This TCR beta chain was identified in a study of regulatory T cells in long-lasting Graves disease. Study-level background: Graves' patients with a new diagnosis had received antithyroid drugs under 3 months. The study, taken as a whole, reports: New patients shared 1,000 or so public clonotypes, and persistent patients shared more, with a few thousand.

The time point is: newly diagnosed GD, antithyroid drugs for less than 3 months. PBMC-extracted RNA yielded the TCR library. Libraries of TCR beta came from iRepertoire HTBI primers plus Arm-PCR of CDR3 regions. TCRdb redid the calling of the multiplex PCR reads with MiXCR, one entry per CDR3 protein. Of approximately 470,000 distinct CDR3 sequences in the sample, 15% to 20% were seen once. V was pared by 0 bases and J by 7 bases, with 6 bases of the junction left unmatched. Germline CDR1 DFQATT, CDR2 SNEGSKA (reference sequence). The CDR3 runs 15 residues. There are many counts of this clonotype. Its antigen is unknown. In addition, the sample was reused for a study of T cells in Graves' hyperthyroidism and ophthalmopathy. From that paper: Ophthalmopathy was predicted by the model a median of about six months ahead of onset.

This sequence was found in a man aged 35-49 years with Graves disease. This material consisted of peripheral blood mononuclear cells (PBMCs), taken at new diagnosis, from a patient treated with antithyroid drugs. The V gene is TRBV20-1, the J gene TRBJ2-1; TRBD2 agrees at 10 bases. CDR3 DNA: TGCAGTGCTAGAGACGGAACTAGCGGGACGAATGAGCAGTTCTTC. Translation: CSARDGTSGTNEQFF.